One sample yielded the 14 T cell receptor beta chains listed below, sequenced in a study of blood T cells in healthy people across ages. Primed by a sample-barcoded 5' primer and a J-beta primer mix, a second PCR proceeded for about 6 to 12 cycles. TCRdb independently ran MiXCR on the 5' RACE reads; one entry per CDR3 protein. This table holds about 780,000 distinct CDR3 sequences, about 46% found once. Sequencing was carried out using blood. The receptors were gathered from a man at least 80 years old in good health.

This sequence joins TRBV7-3 and TRBJ2-2; D is unclear. From germline, CDR1 is SGHTA and CDR2 FQGTGA. V was pared by 3 bases and J by 1 base, with 3 bases between. The CDR3 has 13 residues. For the CDR3, the DNA is TGTGCCAGCAGCTTTGAGAACACCGGGGAGCTGTTTTTT. It encodes CASSFENTGELFF.

The chain is built from TRBV29-1 and TRBJ2-5; 9 positions match TRBD1. Germline V gene lookup returns CDR1 SQVTM and CDR2 ANQGSEA. This CDR3 contains 13 residues. V lost 6 bases, J lost 5 bases, and 7 bases stayed unmatched. CDR3 in DNA: TGCAGCGTCCAACAGGGGGCGATCGAGACCCAGTACTTC. Its translation: CSVQQGAIETQYF.

The rearrangement joins TRBV4-3 to TRBJ2-2; D is possibly TRBD1 (6 bases). Trimming pared 2 bases from V and 7 bases from J, leaving 11 bases between. Germline V gene sequence: CDR1 LGHNA, CDR2 YSLEER. This CDR3 contains 14 residues. The CDR3 sequence: CASSQPARGGELFF. DNA of the CDR3: TGCGCCAGCAGCCAACCAGCCAGGGGCGGGGAGCTGTTTTTT.

The chain employs TRBV29-1 and TRBJ1-4, with D tentatively TRBD1 (5 bases). CDR3 size: 14 residues. Germline CDR1 is SQVTM and CDR2 is ANQGSEA. V gave up 2 bases and J gave up 8 bases, with 15 bases separating them. CDR3 in amino acids: CSVEIPGQGEKLFF. The CDR3 coding sequence is TGCAGCGTTGAAATCCCGGGGCAAGGCGAAAAACTGTTTTTT.

The sample holds one count of this clonotype. The rearrangement joins TRBV6-5 to TRBJ2-3; TRBD1 matches at 7 bases. V lost 0 bases to trimming and J lost 1 base; unmatched junction nucleotides: 10. The CDR3 is 18 amino acids. CDR1 is MNHEY and CDR2 is SVGAGI in the germline V gene. The CDR3 sequence is CASSYSKVTQGGTDTQYF. CDR3 nucleotides: TGTGCCAGCAGTTACTCGAAGGTTACCCAGGGGGGCACAGATACGCAGTATTTT.

This clonotype has a count of ten or more. The rearrangement uses TRBV7-2 and TRBJ2-1; 9 bases are shared with TRBD2. CDR1 is SGHTA, CDR2 FQGNSA, per germline. J lost 4 bases, V lost 5 bases, and 12 bases had no gene match. The CDR3 extends over 17 amino acids. The CDR3 nucleotides are TGTGCCAGCAGCCGCGGTTTAGGTAGCGGGAGTTACAATGAGCAGTTCTTC. The encoded protein is CASSRGLGSGSYNEQFF.

This chain uses TRBV27 with TRBJ2-1; 7 positions agree with TRBD2. Germline V gene data show CDR1 as MNHEY and CDR2 as SMNVEV (reference sequence). CDR3 length: 13 amino acids. The V segment lost 5 bases and the J segment 14 bases; nucleotides outside the gene matches: 12. CDR3: CASSHIAGVLEFF. DNA for the CDR3: TGTGCCAGCAGTCATATCGCGGGAGTTTTGGAGTTCTTC.

The chain is built from TRBV29-1 and TRBJ2-5; D unclear. CDR3 length equals 15 residues. Trimming pared 5 bases from V and 2 bases from J, leaving 18 bases between. Per germline, CDR1 SQVTM and CDR2 ANQGSEA. The CDR3 nucleotides are TGCAGCGTTTCTTTTCCAGTTCGTCTACAAGAGACCCAGTACTTC. Its translation is CSVSFPVRLQETQYF.

There are many counts of this clonotype. The rearrangement joins TRBV6-6 to TRBJ2-7; D might be TRBD2 (5 bases). V gave up 6 bases and J gave up 3 bases, with 12 bases separating them. Germline-derived CDR1 and CDR2 are MNHNY and SVGAGI (reference sequence). CDR3 length equals 13 residues. This chain's CDR3 is CASSYGRGYEQYF. The CDR3 coding sequence is TGTGCCAGCAGCTACGGACGGGGCTACGAGCAGTACTTC.

This sequence joins TRBV20-1 and TRBJ1-2; TRBD1 might be the D (5 bases). The germline gives CDR1 DFQATT, CDR2 SNEGSKA (reference sequence). Trimming took off 0 bases at V and 8 bases at J, with 10 bases between the two ends. The CDR3 is made up of 12 amino acids. The CDR3 sequence: CSARDQGVGYTF. In nucleotides, the CDR3 is TGCAGTGCTAGAGATCAGGGTGTAGGCTACACCTTC.

This clonotype came up a few times. CDR3 DNA sequence: TGCAGTGCTAGGGCCGGGACAGGGGGTTTGTTCACAGATACGCAGTATTTT. The encoded protein is CSARAGTGGLFTDTQYF. V gene TRBV20-1 combines with J gene TRBJ2-3; 11 bases fit TRBD1. The CDR3 contains 17 residues. Trimming at V came to 3 bases and at J to 2 bases, leaving 10 bases not matched to a gene. The germline V gene encodes CDR1 DFQATT and CDR2 SNEGSKA (reference sequence).

The chain couples TRBV6-2 or TRBV6-3 to TRBJ2-7; D is perhaps TRBD1 or TRBD2 (5 bases each). Germline-derived CDR1 and CDR2 are MNHEY and SVGEGT. The CDR3 has 14 amino acids. V shed 8 bases and J shed 0 bases, with 14 bases lying between them. CDR3 sequence reads: CASRIPGSSYEQYF. The CDR3 DNA reads TGTGCCAGCCGTATCCCAGGGAGCTCCTACGAGCAGTACTTC.

The V and J genes are TRBV20-1 and TRBJ2-5; no definite D call. This CDR3 comprises 11 residues. Germline V CDR1 and CDR2: DFQATT, SNEGSKA (reference sequence). The ends were cut back, 7 bases at V and 3 bases at J, with 9 bases in the middle. CDR3 nucleotides: TGCAGTGGGGCCGAAAAAGAGACCCAGTACTTC. Encoded protein: CSGAEKETQYF.

The chain has TRBV14 and TRBJ2-7; 11 bases align to TRBD2. This CDR3 comprises 18 residues. V trimming: 0 bases; J trimming: 2 bases; junction bases outside the gene matches: 9. Germline V gives CDR1 SGHDN, CDR2 FVKESK. CDR3: CASSQDPHGGLAAYEQYF. The DNA for the CDR3 is TGTGCCAGCAGCCAAGATCCGCATGGGGGACTAGCGGCCTACGAGCAGTACTTC.